This TCR beta chain emerged from a study of cytomegalovirus exposure and HLA in healthy donors. CDR1 and CDR2 (germline): KGHSH, LQKENI. The CDR3 runs to 18 residues. The V end was cut by 3 bases, the J end by 0 bases, with 18 bases between. Worth noting for this clone: The antigen is not known.

Study-wide results and caveats: Clusters of TCRs from the first cohort tended to co-occur in the 120 or so validation repertoires (as a later analysis found).

The data were produced by immunoSEQ multiplex PCR, yet TCRdb's version contains in-frame clones alone and is incomplete. The repertoire has some 120,000 clones, around 90% of them found once; the top ten carry under 2%. This sequence joins TRBV18 and TRBJ1-3; D gene uncertain. The specimen was PBMCs. This TCR came from a woman aged 18-29 years in good health and CMV-seronegative. The CDR3 DNA sequence: TGTGCCAGCTCACCTCTTTCATACAGCAATCCCTCTGGAAACACCATATATTTT. Protein sequence: CASSPLSYSNPSGNTIYF.